This is a list of T cell receptor beta chains from one sample in a study of identical twins. One entry per CDR3 protein results from TCRdb running MiXCR on the 5' RACE reads. Among some 1,700,000 distinct CDR3 sequences listed, roughly 35% were seen once. Sequencing used cord blood. The receptors originated from a newborn girl in good health. CDR3s include the opening cysteine and the closing phenylalanine or tryptophan. A D gene is named only where the DNA matches it firmly. Size is omitted from some rows. Given values are once, few, many or a class for expanded clones.

j_gene	d_gene	abundance	v_gene	CDR3nt	CDR3aa
TRBJ1-2	.	.	TRBV20-1	TGCAGTGCTAGATTAGGTGGAGGACAGGGCTACACCTTC	CSARLGGGQGYTF
TRBJ1-2	.	.	TRBV5-5	TGTGCCAGCCACGATAAACCATTGTCTCCGTATGGCTACACCTTC	CASHDKPLSPYGYTF
TRBJ2-4	TRBD2	.	TRBV4-1	TGCGCCAGCAGCCAAGAAGGAGGACTAGCGGTAGCCAAAAACATTCAGTACTTC	CASSQEGGLAVAKNIQYF
TRBJ1-2	TRBD1	few	TRBV5-1	TGCGCCAGCAGCTTCGGACAGGGGGAGAGCTACACCTTC	CASSFGQGESYTF
TRBJ2-1	.	few	TRBV19	TGTGCCAGTAGTATTTGGGCTAGCAGCTACAATGAGCAGTTCTTC	CASSIWASSYNEQFF
TRBJ2-7	.	few	TRBV19	TGTGCCAGTAGTATAGATTCAGGCTACGAGCAGTACTTC	CASSIDSGYEQYF
TRBJ1-2	.	.	TRBV10-3	TGTGCCATCAGTGAGTCCGGGACAACTGGCTACACCTTC	CAISESGTTGYTF
TRBJ2-1	TRBD2	.	TRBV20-1	TGCAGTGCTAGAGCCGGGACTAGCGTTTACAATGAGCAGTTCTTC	CSARAGTSVYNEQFF
TRBJ2-4	.	.	TRBV12-3/TRBV12-4	TGTGCCAGCAGTCCCTCCGGGGAGCCCAAAAACATTCAGTACTTC	CASSPSGEPKNIQYF
TRBJ2-5	.	few	TRBV5-4	TGTGCCAGCAGCTACGGGGCGGAGACCCAGTACTTC	CASSYGAETQYF
TRBJ2-3	TRBD1	many	TRBV7-9	TGTGCCAGCAGCTTAGGACAGGGGATTGAAGATACGCAGTATTTT	CASSLGQGIEDTQYF
TRBJ2-3	.	.	TRBV28	TGTGTCAGCAGTGGGGAAACGGCTAGCACAGATACGCAGTATTTT	CVSSGETASTDTQYF
TRBJ2-1	.	.	TRBV27	TGTGCCAGCAGTCTAGCCCGGGACAAAAAGCAGTTCTTC	CASSLARDKKQFF
TRBJ2-2	.	.	TRBV7-9	TGTGCCAGCATCAAACCGAACACCGGGGAGCTGTTTTTT	CASIKPNTGELFF
TRBJ2-1	.	few	TRBV29-1	TGCAGCGTTGAAGATCCCCTCCGCGTAAGGCAGTTCTTC	CSVEDPLRVRQFF
TRBJ1-2	.	few	TRBV13	TGTGCCAGCAGCCCCCTTGGGGGACTCTATGGCTACACCTTC	CASSPLGGLYGYTF
TRBJ1-6	.	few	TRBV29-1	TGCAGCGTTGTGCTCGGGGGAGGACCCCTCCACTTT	CSVVLGGGPLHF
TRBJ2-5	.	many	TRBV4-2	TGTGCCAGCAGCCGGGACCTAAAAGAGACCCAGTACTTC	CASSRDLKETQYF
TRBJ1-2	TRBD1	few	TRBV4-2	TGTGCCAGCAGCCAAGATTGGCAGGGGGCGGGAGGCTACACCTTC	CASSQDWQGAGGYTF
TRBJ1-5	.	once	TRBV20-1	TGCAGTGCTAGAGATCGAAGGGGCGATCAGCCCCAGCATTTT	CSARDRRGDQPQHF
TRBJ2-5	.	.	TRBV12-3/TRBV12-4	TGTGCCAGCGCCTATTGGGATGGCGGCCAAGAGACCCAGTACTTC	CASAYWDGGQETQYF
TRBJ1-1	TRBD1	.	TRBV4-1	TGCGCCAGCAGCCGACAGGGGGTGAACACTGAAGCTTTCTTT	CASSRQGVNTEAFF
TRBJ1-1	.	.	TRBV5-1	TGCGCCAGCACCCCTTCTCCCGGACGGCACACTGAAGCTTTCTTT	CASTPSPGRHTEAFF
TRBJ2-3	TRBD1	few	TRBV20-1	TGCAGTGCTTTACTGACAGGGGCCGACGCCCGTACGCAGTATTTT	CSALLTGADARTQYF
TRBJ2-7	TRBD1	many	TRBV28	TGTGCCAGCAGAACCGGGACAGGGACCTACGAGCAGTACTTC	CASRTGTGTYEQYF
TRBJ1-2	.	.	TRBV18	TGTGCCAGCTCGAGCGACTTACTCGACAGATACTATGGCTACACCTTC	CASSSDLLDRYYGYTF
TRBJ2-1	.	few	TRBV7-2	TGTGCCAGCAGCTTCGGTGATGTTGGGGAGCAGTTCTTC	CASSFGDVGEQFF
TRBJ1-5	.	few	TRBV3-1	TGTGCCAGCAGCCAAGATGGCAGATTTAATCAGCCCCAGCATTTT	CASSQDGRFNQPQHF
TRBJ2-1	TRBD2	few	TRBV6-6	TGTGCCAGCAGTGCGACCGGGACTAGCGGAAATGAGCAGTTCTTC	CASSATGTSGNEQFF
TRBJ2-3	.	.	TRBV6-1	TGTGCCAGCAGTGAATCAGGGGCCCCAGATACGCAGTATTTT	CASSESGAPDTQYF
TRBJ2-2	.	.	TRBV4-1	TGCGCCAGCAGCCAAACCCTACAGGGGAGGCCCGGGGAGCTGTTTTTT	CASSQTLQGRPGELFF
TRBJ1-6	TRBD1	.	TRBV28	TGTGCCAGCAGTCCCCTGGACAGGAATAATTCACCCCTCCACTTT	CASSPLDRNNSPLHF
TRBJ1-2	.	few	TRBV28	TGTGCCAGCAGGCTTCTAACTAACTATGGCTACACCTTC	CASRLLTNYGYTF
TRBJ2-5	.	few	TRBV12-3/TRBV12-4	TGTGCCAGCAGTTTGGGACCGGGCCGGTGGCTAAACAATGAGCAGTACTTC	CASSLGPGRWLNNEQYF
TRBJ2-5	.	.	TRBV25-1	TGTGCCAGCAGCGGGGCTGGTAGAGGACAGTACTTC	CASSGAGRGQYF
TRBJ2-1	.	.	TRBV20-1	TGCAGTGCTAGAGATCTGCGCAATTCCCCTCACAATGAGCAGTTCTTC	CSARDLRNSPHNEQFF
TRBJ2-3	.	few	TRBV5-1	TGCGCCAGCAGCTGGAGGGGAGATACGCAGTATTTT	CASSWRGDTQYF
TRBJ2-5	.	few	TRBV29-1	TGCAGCGGGCAAACAGGGTTCCAAGAGACCCAGTACTTC	CSGQTGFQETQYF
TRBJ2-2	.	.	TRBV20-1	TGCAGTGCTACCACCGGGACCGGGGAGCTGTTTTTT	CSATTGTGELFF
TRBJ1-1	.	few	TRBV12-3/TRBV12-4	TGTGCCAGCAGTTTAGCAGCTACCCGGGGGACTGAAGCTTTCTTT	CASSLAATRGTEAFF
TRBJ2-5	TRBD2	.	TRBV20-1	TGCAGTGCTAGAGCCCTAGGCGGAGTAGCGGGGAAGTACCGAGAGACCCTGTACTTC	CSARALGGVAGKYRETLYF
TRBJ1-1	.	.	TRBV20-1	TGCAGTGCTAGCATACTGAACACTGAAGCTTTCTTT	CSASILNTEAFF
TRBJ1-1	TRBD1	few	TRBV4-2	TGTGCCAGCAGCCAAGACACAGGGGTGGGAGCTTTCTTT	CASSQDTGVGAFF
TRBJ2-3	.	.	TRBV20-1	TGCAGTGTTCCGGGGGCCGGGGTTACGCAGTATTTT	CSVPGAGVTQYF
TRBJ1-2	.	few	TRBV6-5	TGTGCCAGCAGTTACGGCAGGGTTTTTGGCTACACCTTC	CASSYGRVFGYTF
TRBJ2-1	TRBD2	.	TRBV4-1	TGCGCCAGCAGCCGTAGACTAGCCCCCTCGGACAATGAGCAGTTCTTC	CASSRRLAPSDNEQFF
TRBJ2-7	.	.	TRBV7-9	TGTGCCAGCACCCTCAGCGACAACGCCTACGAGCAGTACTTC	CASTLSDNAYEQYF
TRBJ2-5	.	few	TRBV24-1	TGTGCCACCAGTTCAGGTTTGCTAACTCAAGAGACCCAGTACTTC	CATSSGLLTQETQYF
TRBJ1-1	.	.	TRBV20-1	TGCAGTGCTAGAGTCGGCTCTGCGGGGTGGACTGAAGCTTTCTTT	CSARVGSAGWTEAFF
TRBJ2-3	.	few	TRBV7-6	TGTGCCAGCAGCTTTGGTGGCAGGGTGGGAGATACGCAGTATTTT	CASSFGGRVGDTQYF
TRBJ1-5	.	.	TRBV20-1	TGCAGTGCTAGAGGCAGCGACGGGGGCAATCAGCCCCAGCATTTT	CSARGSDGGNQPQHF